The 19 T cell receptor beta chains below all came from one sample that was sequenced in a study of graft-versus-host responses after intestinal transplantation. Profiling relied on immunoSEQ multiplex PCR, and the TCRdb table lists in-frame clones only, not all of them. Of over 40,000 clones in the sample, approximately 92% were seen once. The material sequenced was PBMCs, taken approximately 740 days after a first intestinal transplant, on the day of a second. Source of these receptors: a human patient who received an intestinal transplant, so some T cells may come from the graft donor.

This chain connects TRBV28 to TRBJ2-7; 7 nucleotides agree with TRBD1. Germline-derived CDR1 and CDR2 are MDHEN and SYDVKM. The CDR3 sequence is 14 residues long. The trim removed 5 bases at V and 3 bases at J, leaving 7 bases unmatched. CDR3 DNA: TGTGCCAGCAGTCTCGGGGACAGCATCTACGAGCAGTACTTC. Its protein product is CASSLGDSIYEQYF.

J is TRBJ1-5 and V is TRBV30; TRBD1 matches at 8 bases. Germline CDR1 GTSNPN, CDR2 SVGIG (reference sequence). Trimming cost V 0 bases and J 4 bases; bases outside gene matches: 5. There are 15 residues in the CDR3. The CDR3 DNA sequence: TGTGCCTGGAGTGTAGGTCAGGGGGCAAATCAGCCCCAGCATTTT. Amino acid sequence: CAWSVGQGANQPQHF.

The chain uses TRBV6-5 and TRBJ1-3; no clear D gene. CDR3 length: 16 residues. The V end was cut by 0 bases, the J end by 4 bases, with 13 bases between. Germline V gene sequence: CDR1 MNHEY, CDR2 SVGAGI. This chain's CDR3 is CASSYSKDRTGNTIYF. DNA of the CDR3: TGTGCCAGCAGTTACTCGAAGGACCGTACAGGAAACACCATATATTTT.

The chain couples TRBV10-2 to TRBJ2-1, with D tentatively TRBD2 (6 bases). Germline CDR1 is WSHSY and CDR2 is SAAADI. Trimming shortened V by 4 bases and J by 0 bases, and 13 bases separated the two germline ends. The CDR3 totals 16 residues. The CDR3 loop reads CASSVSGGSSYNEQFF. The CDR3 DNA is TGCGCCAGCAGTGTTTCTGGAGGGAGCTCCTACAATGAGCAGTTCTTC.

The chain recombines TRBV6-6 with TRBJ1-1; D unresolved. This CDR3 is built from 15 residues. Trimming cost V 2 bases and J 1 base, with 11 bases left between them. CDR1 is MNHNY and CDR2 is SVGAGI in the germline V gene (reference sequence). The CDR3 nucleotides read TGTGCCAGCAGTTACAATGGCAGAGCGAACACTGAAGCTTTCTTT. Protein sequence: CASSYNGRANTEAFF.

The chain carries TRBV6-6 and TRBJ1-3; 7 bases are a match to TRBD1. The CDR3 is made up of 16 amino acids. Germline V gives CDR1 MNHNY, CDR2 SVGAGI (reference sequence). With V trimmed by 5 bases and J by 0 bases, 7 bases remained unmatched. The CDR3 DNA follows: TGTGCCAGCAGTCCGCACAGGGGAAACTCTGGAAACACCATATATTTT. Its protein is CASSPHRGNSGNTIYF.

The V and J genes are TRBV27 and TRBJ1-1, with D possibly TRBD1 on 6 matching bases. The V and J ends lost 3 bases and 5 bases respectively, with 13 bases between them. Looked up from germline, CDR1 is MNHEY and CDR2 is SMNVEV (reference sequence). This CDR3 spans 14 amino acids. The CDR3 here is CASSLKVRGTEAFF. CDR3 in DNA: TGTGCCAGCAGTTTGAAGGTGAGGGGGACTGAAGCTTTCTTT.

Of note for this clone: Since no conserved phenylalanine or tryptophan closes the CDR3, a read error is the likely cause. The DNA is omitted, as the CDR3 cannot be located on it reliably, and the CDR3 follows TCRdb's listing. The rearrangement joins TRBV18 to TRBJ1-1; TRBD1, the table's D call, lacks a check against the DNA. CDR1 and CDR2 (germline): KGHSH, LQKENI. The CDR3 totals 12 residues, both ends included. CDR3 amino acids: CASSPSRQVPDL.

The chain employs TRBV11-2 and TRBJ2-3, with D unclear. V was pared by 9 bases and J by 6 bases, with 10 bases between. CDR1 and CDR2 from the germline V gene are SGHAT and FQNNGV. The CDR3 runs 11 residues. CDR3 sequence: CASLEEDTQYF. In DNA form, the CDR3 reads TGTGCCAGTCTCGAGGAGGATACGCAGTATTTT.

The rearrangement joins TRBV7-9 to TRBJ2-7; 7 positions agree with TRBD2. With V trimmed by 3 bases and J by 7 bases, 15 bases remained unmatched. Germline V lookup: CDR1 SEHNR, CDR2 FQNEAQ (reference sequence). CDR3 length: 16 amino acids. The CDR3 reads CASSLYWLEAGEEQYF. CDR3 coding DNA: TGTGCCAGCAGCTTGTATTGGCTGGAGGCGGGGGAGGAGCAGTACTTC.

This sequence joins TRBV27 and TRBJ1-3, with D unclear. Germline lookup yields CDR1 MNHEY and CDR2 SMNVEV (reference sequence). The CDR3 is 15 residues long. V was cut by 5 bases and J by 3 bases, with 14 bases left in between. CDR3 bases: TGTGCCAGCAGTCCCGGATTTGCCTATGGAAACACCATATATTTT. Protein product: CASSPGFAYGNTIYF.

The genes are TRBV6-5 and TRBJ1-3; D is unclear. There are 14 residues in the CDR3. Trimming stripped 7 bases from V and 1 base from J, with 11 bases between. CDR1 and CDR2 (germline): MNHEY, SVGAGI. CDR3 in amino acids: CASTLGRSGNTIYF. The CDR3 DNA sequence: TGTGCCAGCACTCTTGGCAGGTCTGGAAACACCATATATTTT.

The rearrangement joins TRBV18 to TRBJ2-3; 14 bases align to TRBD2. The CDR3 is made up of 18 amino acids. Germline assignment: CDR1 KGHSH and CDR2 LQKENI. V dropped 3 bases and J dropped 4; count of bases not matched to a gene: 9. Written as DNA, the CDR3 is TGTGCCAGCTCACCCCGGACTAGCGGGAGGACCAGGGCAGATACGCAGTATTTT. Its protein product is CASSPRTSGRTRADTQYF.

As for this clone: The junction and the germline gene differ at one end; a read error may be behind it. The J gene is TRBJ1-2, the V gene TRBV29-1; no definite D call. This CDR3 spans 8 amino acids. Germline values: CDR1 SQVTM, CDR2 ANQGSEA. The CDR3 DNA reads as TGCAGCGTTGAAGATTGGGCCTTC. This translates into CSVEDWAF.

The chain combines TRBV30 with TRBJ2-7; no clear D. CDR3 length: 13 residues. Germline-derived CDR1 and CDR2 are GTSNPN and SVGIG (reference sequence). V gave up 0 bases and J gave up 8 bases, with 14 bases separating them. CDR3 nucleotide sequence: TGTGCCTGGAGTGTAGGACGGACCGGCAAGCAGTACTTC. It yields the protein CAWSVGRTGKQYF.

This clone appeared once. V and J are TRBV7-8 and TRBJ1-1; the D gene is possibly TRBD1 (5 bases). Germline CDR1 and CDR2: SGHVS and FQNEAQ. The CDR3 is 15 amino acids. V was pared by 3 bases and J by 1 base, with 12 bases between. The CDR3 bases are TGTGCCAGCAGCTTTCCCAGGGTAGAGAACACTGAAGCTTTCTTT. Amino acids: CASSFPRVENTEAFF.

The chain combines TRBV14 with TRBJ1-1, with 7 positions matching TRBD1. CDR1 is SGHDN, CDR2 FVKESK, per germline. This CDR3 spans 14 amino acids. J lost 7 bases, V lost 5 bases, and 10 bases had no gene match. CDR3 loop: CASSTRTGKSEAFF. CDR3 nucleotide sequence: TGTGCCAGCAGCACCCGGACAGGAAAAAGTGAAGCTTTCTTT.

This sequence joins TRBV19 and TRBJ2-3; 13 bases are a match to TRBD2. Trimming at V came to 4 bases and at J to 0 bases, leaving 4 bases not matched to a gene. This CDR3 has 17 residues. Germline-derived CDR1 and CDR2 are LNHDA and SQIVND (reference sequence). DNA of the CDR3: TGTGCCAGTAGTAAGGGACTAGCGGGAAAAAGCACAGATACGCAGTATTTT. Translating it yields CASSKGLAGKSTDTQYF. Full variable domain (outside the CDR3, taken from reference TRBV19 and TRBJ2-3): DGGITQSPKYLFRKEGQNVTLSCEQNLNHDAMYWYRQDPGQGLRLIYYSQIVNDFQKGDIAEGYSVSREKKESFPLTVTSAQKNPTAFYLCASSKGLAGKSTDTQYFGPGTRLTVL.

This chain joins TRBV9 and TRBJ2-1; TRBD2 matches 11 bases. This CDR3 region has 16 residues. Losses at the gene ends were 3 bases for V and 3 bases for J; bases not matched to a gene: 5. Germline assignment: CDR1 SGDLS and CDR2 YYNGEE. In DNA form, the CDR3 reads TGTGCCAGCAGCGAACTAGCGGGAGATATCTACAATGAGCAGTTCTTC. This gives the protein CASSELAGDIYNEQFF.